This TCR beta chain was documented in a study of T-cell memory formation after mild COVID-19. The germline V gene has CDR1 SGHRS and CDR2 YFSETQ. The V and J ends lost 0 bases and 5 bases, in that order; junction bases with no gene match: 6. The CDR3 loop spans 15 amino acids. Using its own MiXCR run on the 5' RACE reads, TCRdb lists one record per CDR3 protein. The sample lists about 47,000 distinct CDR3 sequences; 8% to 10% were seen once. This clonotype turned up a few times. The sequence derives from an adult woman who had mild COVID-19 (a few samples of this study predate the infection). Cell type and time point are not known. The sequenced material came from PBMCs or a T cell subset sorted from them (not recorded which). The chain uses TRBV5-1 and TRBJ2-7, with TRBD1 identical over 9 bases. For the CDR3, the DNA is TGCGCCAGCAGCTTGGAGCGACAGGGGGTGCACGAGCAGTACTTC. Translation: CASSLERQGVHEQYF. The full variable domain, completed using reference TRBV5-1 and TRBJ2-7, is KAGVTQTPRYLIKTRGQQVTLSCSPISGHRSVSWYQQTPGQGLQFLFEYFSETQRNKGNFPGRFSGRQFSNSRSEMNVSTLELGDSALYLCASSLERQGVHEQYFGPGTRLTVT.